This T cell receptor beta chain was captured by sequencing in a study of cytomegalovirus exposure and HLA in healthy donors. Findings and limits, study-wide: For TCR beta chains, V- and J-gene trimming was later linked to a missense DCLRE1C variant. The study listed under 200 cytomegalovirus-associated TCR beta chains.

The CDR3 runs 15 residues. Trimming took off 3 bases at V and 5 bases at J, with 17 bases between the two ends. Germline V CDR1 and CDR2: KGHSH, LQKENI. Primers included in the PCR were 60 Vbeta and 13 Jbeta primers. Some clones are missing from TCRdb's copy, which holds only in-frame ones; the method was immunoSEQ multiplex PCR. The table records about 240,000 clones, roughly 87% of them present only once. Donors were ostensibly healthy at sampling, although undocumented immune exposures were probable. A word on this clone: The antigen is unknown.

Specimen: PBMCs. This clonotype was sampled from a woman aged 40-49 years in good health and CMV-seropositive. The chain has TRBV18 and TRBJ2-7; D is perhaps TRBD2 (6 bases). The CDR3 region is CASSPFGTVRNEQYF. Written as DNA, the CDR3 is TGTGCCAGCTCACCCTTCGGGACTGTCAGGAACGAGCAGTACTTC.